Each of the 8 T cell receptor beta chains below was sequenced from the same sample in a study of T cells after yellow fever vaccination. TCRdb passed the 5' RACE reads through MiXCR, listing each CDR3 protein once. Among 10,000 or so distinct CDR3 sequences listed, approximately 5.3% were seen once. The sequencing here drew on PBMCs, either bulk or a sorted T-cell subset (CD4+, CD8+, memory, or dextramer-sorted; not recorded which), taken on the day of the yellow fever booster vaccination. The receptors derive from a man aged 25 to 40 who received the YFV17D yellow fever vaccine.

At least ten counts were recorded for this clonotype. The J gene is TRBJ2-7, the V gene TRBV29-1; D possibly uses TRBD1 or TRBD2 (5 bases each). CDR3 length equals 13 residues. Deletions cut 5 bases from V and 1 base from J, with 12 bases between. Germline-derived CDR1 and CDR2 are SQVTM and ANQGSEA. CDR3 DNA: TGCAGCGTTATGGGGGACGTTTCCTACGAGCAGTACTTC. Residues: CSVMGDVSYEQYF.

By share of the sample, this clonotype is medium-sized. This chain joins TRBV29-1 and TRBJ2-7; 9 bases fit TRBD1. J was trimmed by 4 bases and V by 6 bases; bases with no gene match: 4. In germline, CDR1 is SQVTM, CDR2 ANQGSEA. The CDR3 runs 12 residues. The CDR3 protein is CSVRQGEYEQYF. CDR3 coding DNA: TGCAGCGTAAGACAGGGGGAATACGAGCAGTACTTC.

This clonotype was found many times. The chain links TRBV4-3 to TRBJ1-5, with a weak D call TRBD1 (5 bases). V lost 3 bases and J lost 9, with 9 bases in between. The CDR3 runs to 12 residues. CDR1 is LGHNA, CDR2 YSLEER, per germline. CDR3 nucleotides: TGCGCCAGCAGCCAGGGGACTGGGCCCCAGCATTTT. This gives the protein CASSQGTGPQHF.

This clonotype rates as medium-sized (0.01 to 0.1%). DNA for the CDR3: TGTGCCAGCTCACCCTACGGACAGCAAGAGACCCAGTACTTC. Protein product: CASSPYGQQETQYF. The chain joins TRBV18 to TRBJ2-5, with D possibly being TRBD1 (6 bases). V was trimmed by 3 bases and J by 2 bases, leaving 10 bases between them. The CDR3 consists of 14 residues. The germline V gene has CDR1 KGHSH and CDR2 LQKENI.

V usage is TRBV6-9 and J usage is TRBJ2-1, with TRBD2 matching over 9 bases. Germline V gene sequence: CDR1 MNHGY, CDR2 SVAAGI. The CDR3 length is 18 residues. The CDR3 reads CGTSYTTALAGAKGEQFF. In DNA, the CDR3 is TGTGGCACCAGTTATACCACCGCCTTAGCGGGAGCGAAGGGTGAGCAGTTCTTC.

This clonotype appeared many times. V is TRBV29-1 and J is TRBJ2-3, with D possibly matching TRBD2 (6 bases). V gave up 4 bases and J gave up 4 bases, with 15 bases separating them. The germline gives CDR1 SQVTM, CDR2 ANQGSEA. The CDR3 runs to 14 residues. The CDR3 coding sequence is TGCAGCGTTGTACTCGGGGGTTGGGCAGATACGCAGTATTTT. Translation gives CSVVLGGWADTQYF.

This clonotype occurred many times. The chain combines TRBV3-1 with TRBJ1-4, with 7 bases matching TRBD1. CDR1 LGHDT and CDR2 YNNKEL come from the germline V gene (reference sequence). CDR3 length equals 15 residues. Germline trimming cut 1 base from V and 5 bases from J; bases unmatched to any gene: 4. The CDR3 here is CASSQATGRNEKLFF. CDR3 bases: TGTGCCAGCAGCCAAGCGACAGGGAGGAATGAAAAACTGTTTTTT.

In this sample, this clonotype turned up many times. The CDR3 DNA sequence: TGCAGTGCTTTCCGACAGGGGACAGATACGCAGTATTTT. Translated: CSAFRQGTDTQYF. J is TRBJ2-3 and V is TRBV20-1; 8 positions match TRBD1. CDR1 and CDR2 from the germline V gene are DFQATT and SNEGSKA (reference sequence). The CDR3 is 13 amino acids. With V trimmed by 5 bases and J by 3 bases, 4 bases remained unmatched.